Listed here are 14 T cell receptor beta chains from one sample, sequenced in a study of Ad26.COV2.S vaccination and SARS-CoV-2 variants. Stated treatment: about 20 received Ad26.COV2.S at low or high dose, single or two shots; roughly five received placebo; per-sample allocation not given. Material that was analyzed had been drawn on day 63 after the first vaccine or placebo injection. The protocol was immunoSEQ multiplex PCR, while the TCRdb copy is restricted to in-frame clones and leaves out a portion. This sample has fewer than 500,000 clones, with about nine tenths found just once. This material consisted of peripheral blood, taken in a trial of Ad26.COV2.S vaccine versus placebo. Receptors originate from a person aged 18-65 years who received the Ad26.COV2.S COVID-19 vaccine or a placebo.

This clone was seen once. V gene TRBV11-1 combines with J gene TRBJ2-5, with D possibly matching TRBD1 (6 bases). The CDR3 has 14 residues. V was cut by 5 bases and J by 1 base, with 11 bases left in between. Germline V gene sequence: CDR1 SGHAT, CDR2 FQDESV (reference sequence). The CDR3 protein is CASSPRDTQETQYF. The CDR3, as DNA: TGTGCCAGCAGCCCACGGGACACCCAAGAGACCCAGTACTTC. The variable domain in full, with the rest retrieved from reference TRBV11-1 and TRBJ2-5, is EAEVAQSPRYKITEKSQAVAFWCDPISGHATLYWYRQILGQGPELLVQFQDESVVDDSQLPKDRFSAERLKGVDSTLKIQPAELGDSAMYLCASSPRDTQETQYFGPGTRLLVL.

The CDR3 region has the DNA TGTGCCAGCAGCTTAGAGGGGAGACCGTCCTACAATGAGCAGTTCTTC. This codes for CASSLEGRPSYNEQFF. V usage is TRBV11-1 and J usage is TRBJ2-1; tentatively, D is TRBD1 or TRBD2 (5 bases each). Germline loops: CDR1 SGHAT, CDR2 FQDESV (reference sequence). V lost 1 base and J 1 base, leaving 11 bases between the germline ends. The CDR3 has 16 amino acids.

The chain combines TRBV19 with TRBJ1-5; D is uncertain. The CDR3 consists of 13 residues. V lost 7 bases, J lost 3 bases, and 10 bases lay in between. CDR1 is LNHDA and CDR2 is SQIVND in the germline V gene (reference sequence). The CDR3 DNA is TGTGCCAGTACGAGTCAACCCAATCAGCCCCAGCATTTT. Translated: CASTSQPNQPQHF.

The J gene is TRBJ2-3, the V gene TRBV6-2 or TRBV6-3; D might be TRBD2 (6 bases). This CDR3 contains 15 residues. In germline, CDR1 is MNHEY, CDR2 SVGEGT. Deletions cut 4 bases from V and 4 bases from J, with 15 bases between. The CDR3 region has the DNA TGTGCCAGCAGTTTGTACGGGAGAGGGCCAGATACGCAGTATTTT. Translated: CASSLYGRGPDTQYF.

This chain links TRBV3-1 (or the pseudogene TRBV3-2) with TRBJ2-1, with a possible D match to TRBD2 (6 bases). This CDR3 comprises 16 residues. CDR1 and CDR2 from the germline V gene are LGHDT and YNNKEL (reference sequence). V gave up 5 bases and J gave up 8 bases, with 22 bases separating them. CDR3 bases: TGTGCCAGCAGCTTGCCGGAGGGTGGGAGAGGGGATGAGCAGTTCTTC. It encodes CASSLPEGGRGDEQFF.

This chain joins TRBV6-5 and TRBJ2-5; 8 bases fit TRBD2. Trimming took 4 bases from V and 6 from J; bases not matched to a gene: 7. The germline CDR1 and CDR2 sequences are MNHEY and SVGAGI. The CDR3 totals 14 residues. CDR3 amino acids: CASSWTGGLQTQYF. CDR3 sequence (DNA): TGTGCCAGCAGTTGGACGGGGGGGCTACAGACCCAGTACTTC.

The CDR3: CASSRGSSGNTIYF. In nucleotides, the CDR3 is TGTGCCAGCAGCCGAGGGAGCTCTGGAAACACCATATATTTT. The chain uses TRBV11-2 and TRBJ1-3; D gene unclear. Trimming stripped 5 bases from V and 0 bases from J, with 8 bases between. This CDR3 contains 14 residues. Germline CDR1 is SGHAT and CDR2 is FQNNGV.

V is TRBV2 and J is TRBJ2-7; D unclear. CDR1 and CDR2 (germline): SNHLY, FYNNEI. The CDR3 length is 12 residues. V gave up 4 bases and J gave up 2 bases, with 6 bases separating them. As DNA, the CDR3 is TGTGCCAGCAGTGGGGCCACCTACGAGCAGTACTTC. Translation: CASSGATYEQYF.

J is TRBJ1-4 and V is TRBV10-3, with D hard to call. The CDR3 length is 13 residues. V gave up 6 bases and J gave up 5 bases, with 10 bases separating them. Germline CDR1 reads ENHRY; CDR2 reads SYGVKD. CDR3 protein: CAISLVQNEKLFF. The CDR3 DNA follows: TGTGCCATCAGCTTAGTCCAAAATGAAAAACTGTTTTTT.

V is TRBV5-8 and J is TRBJ2-7; D not resolved. Germline lookup yields CDR1 SGHTS and CDR2 YDEGEE. This CDR3 comprises 12 residues. The germline V and J ends were trimmed by 1 base and 7 bases, with 9 bases remaining between them. The CDR3 bases are TGTGCCAGCAGCTTGAGGGCTCGAGAGCAGTACTTC. Its translation: CASSLRAREQYF.

V usage is TRBV9 and J usage is TRBJ2-2, with D uncertain. The CDR3 consists of 13 residues. Germline V gives CDR1 SGDLS, CDR2 YYNGEE. V was pared by 5 bases and J by 3 bases, with 8 bases between. The CDR3 here is CASRGPYTGELFF. The CDR3 DNA is TGTGCCAGCAGAGGGCCGTACACCGGGGAGCTGTTTTTT.

The chain combines TRBV5-8 with TRBJ1-5, with D tentatively TRBD1 (6 bases). Germline-derived CDR1 and CDR2 are SGHTS and YDEGEE. Trimming took 2 bases from V and 1 from J, leaving 16 bases between them. CDR3 length: 17 amino acids. The CDR3 sequence is CASSFITGIRSNQPQHF. In nucleotides, the CDR3 is TGTGCCAGCAGCTTCATTACAGGGATTCGCAGCAATCAGCCCCAGCATTTT.

The chain is built from TRBV7-6 and TRBJ1-4; perhaps TRBD1 as D (5 bases). V was shortened by 4 bases and J by 3 bases, with 24 bases between the two germline ends. The germline V gene encodes CDR1 SGHVS and CDR2 FNYEAQ. The CDR3 length is 19 residues. Here the CDR3 DNA reads TGTGCCAGCAGCTCCCGCCGGCTACCCCGACCGACAGCTAATGAAAAACTGTTTTTT. The encoded protein is CASSSRRLPRPTANEKLFF.

The gene calls are TRBV11-3 and TRBJ2-7; TRBD1 matches 8 bases. The V gene end was trimmed by 5 bases and the J gene end by 1 base; junction bases not matched to a gene: 4. The CDR3 consists of 14 residues. Germline CDR1 SGHNT, CDR2 YENEEA. As DNA, the CDR3 is TGTGCCAGCAGCCCTCACAGGGGGTCCTACGAGCAGTACTTC. Translating gives CASSPHRGSYEQYF.